This passage covers 32 T cell receptor beta chains from one sample sequenced in a study of blood T cell repertoires in COVID-19. Here immunoSEQ multiplex PCR was the method, and the copy in TCRdb shows in-frame clones only, minus some. This table has about 410,000 clones, 85% to 90% appearing once. Sequenced input: PBMCs or T cells enriched from blood (not recorded which). The receptor set was obtained from a woman aged 30 to 39 who had recovered from COVID-19.

This clone showed up just once. The chain couples TRBV2 to TRBJ2-3; D not certain. This CDR3 is 16 amino acids long. The germline V and J ends were trimmed by 5 bases and 1 base, with 16 bases remaining between them. Germline V lookup: CDR1 SNHLY, CDR2 FYNNEI. Here the CDR3 DNA reads TGTGCCAGCAGTCCGACGCAGAAACGGGGCACAGATACGCAGTATTTT. Protein sequence: CASSPTQKRGTDTQYF.

V usage is TRBV5-6 and J usage is TRBJ1-5, with a tentative D call TRBD1 (5 bases). The V and J ends lost 3 bases and 4 bases respectively, with 17 bases between them. This CDR3 is built from 16 residues. The V gene's germline CDR1 is SGHDT and CDR2 YYEEEE. The CDR3 spells CASSSGVGDPNQPQHF. CDR3 bases: TGTGCCAGCAGCTCGGGGGTCGGAGATCCAAATCAGCCCCAGCATTTT.

The chain carries TRBV19 and TRBJ2-7, with 8 nucleotides matching TRBD1. This CDR3 contains 12 residues. After removal of 4 bases from V and 6 bases from J, the junction contained 2 bases not matched to a gene. Per the germline V gene, CDR1 is LNHDA and CDR2 is SQIVND (reference sequence). In DNA, the CDR3 is TGTGCCAGTAGTACCAGGGGGCTCGAGCAGTACTTC. This codes for CASSTRGLEQYF.

This sequence joins TRBV19 and TRBJ2-7; the match to TRBD2 covers 8 bases. CDR1 and CDR2 (germline): LNHDA, SQIVND (reference sequence). This CDR3 has 13 amino acids. The V and J ends lost 6 bases and 2 bases, in that order; junction bases with no gene match: 3. The CDR3 bases are TGTGCCAGTAGGGCGGGGGGCCCCTACGAGCAGTACTTC. It specifies CASRAGGPYEQYF.

The chain uses TRBV7-3 and TRBJ1-1; 9 bases match TRBD1. Trimming removed 4 bases from V and 0 bases from J; junction bases left unmatched: 9. The length of the CDR3 is 17 residues. Germline CDR1 is SGHTA and CDR2 is FQGTGA. The CDR3 DNA reads as TGTGCCAGCAGCTCCCGACAGGGGGGACCCATGAACACTGAAGCTTTCTTT. Translating it yields CASSSRQGGPMNTEAFF.

The chain carries TRBV4-3 and TRBJ2-5; 9 positions agree with TRBD2. Germline loops: CDR1 LGHNA, CDR2 YSLEER. V shed 3 bases and J 5 bases; nucleotides not matched to a gene: 7. The CDR3 consists of 15 residues. The DNA for the CDR3 is TGCGCCAGCAGCCATCTTAGCGGGGGTGTGGAGACCCAGTACTTC. Translation gives CASSHLSGGVETQYF.

J is TRBJ2-7 and V is TRBV27; 10 nucleotides agree with TRBD2. The CDR3 covers 15 residues. With V trimmed by 0 bases and J by 3 bases, 2 bases remained unmatched. Germline-derived CDR1 and CDR2 are MNHEY and SMNVEV (reference sequence). CDR3 in amino acids: CASSLSSGGLYEQYF. The CDR3 DNA is TGTGCCAGCAGTTTATCTAGCGGGGGGCTCTACGAGCAGTACTTC.

This chain uses TRBV10-3 with TRBJ2-7, with TRBD1 matching over 9 bases. The V gene's germline CDR1 is ENHRY and CDR2 SYGVKD. The CDR3 length is 13 residues. The V segment lost 4 bases and the J segment 4 bases; nucleotides outside the gene matches: 2. The CDR3 DNA follows: TGTGCCATCAGTGGCGGACAGGGGTACGAGCAGTACTTC. Translated: CAISGGQGYEQYF.

The table lists this clone with many counts. The chain carries TRBV6-5 and TRBJ2-2; maybe TRBD1 (6 bases). Germline-derived CDR1 and CDR2 are MNHEY and SVGAGI. This CDR3 spans 13 amino acids. Trimming left V 11 bases short and J 7 bases short, with 17 bases between. CDR3 in amino acids: CAGTIQAGGELFF. DNA for the CDR3: TGTGCCGGGACAATTCAGGCGGGCGGGGAGCTGTTTTTT.

The V call is TRBV18, the J call TRBJ1-1; the D gene is possibly TRBD1 (5 bases). The CDR3 has 13 amino acids. Germline V gene sequence: CDR1 KGHSH, CDR2 LQKENI. The V end was cut by 3 bases, the J end by 7 bases, with 12 bases between. CDR3 region: CASSPGLDFEAFF. The CDR3 DNA sequence: TGTGCCAGCTCACCGGGACTTGATTTTGAAGCTTTCTTT.

The CDR3 nucleotides read TGTGCCAGCAGCTTAATCCCCGGGACAGGCAATGGCTACACCTTC. Its translation: CASSLIPGTGNGYTF. This chain joins TRBV7-3 and TRBJ1-2; 8 bases are shared with TRBD1. Trimming removed 1 base from V and 6 bases from J; junction bases left unmatched: 7. CDR1 and CDR2 (germline): SGHTA, FQGTGA. The CDR3 contains 15 residues.

The chain links TRBV4-1 to TRBJ1-2; D ambiguous. The V and J ends lost 1 base and 8 bases respectively, with 11 bases between them. The CDR3 loop spans 13 amino acids. The germline V gene encodes CDR1 MGHRA and CDR2 YSYEKL. The CDR3 nucleotides are TGCGCCAGCAGCCAAGCGGGTGTAGAAGGCTACACCTTC. This codes for CASSQAGVEGYTF.

This clone showed up just a few times. The chain carries TRBV19 and TRBJ1-5, with no clear D. Trimming cost V 6 bases and J 2 bases, with 11 bases left between them. The CDR3 length is 14 residues. Germline V gives CDR1 LNHDA, CDR2 SQIVND (reference sequence). The CDR3 nucleotides read TGTGCCAGTAGACTCAGAGGTGGCAATCAGCCCCAGCATTTT. Translation gives CASRLRGGNQPQHF.

The J gene is TRBJ2-1, the V gene TRBV19; 8 nucleotides line up with TRBD2. Trimming removed 5 bases from V and 2 bases from J; junction bases left unmatched: 5. The CDR3 is made up of 15 amino acids. Germline values: CDR1 LNHDA, CDR2 SQIVND (reference sequence). The DNA of the CDR3 is TGTGCCAGTAGTGTAGCGGGGTCTGCCTACAATGAGCAGTTCTTC. This sequence encodes CASSVAGSAYNEQFF. Drawing the rest from reference TRBV19 and TRBJ2-1, the complete variable domain is DGGITQSPKYLFRKEGQNVTLSCEQNLNHDAMYWYRQDPGQGLRLIYYSQIVNDFQKGDIAEGYSVSREKKESFPLTVTSAQKNPTAFYLCASSVAGSAYNEQFFGPGTRLTVL.

V and J are TRBV28 and TRBJ2-7; D is possibly TRBD2 (5 bases). The germline CDR1 and CDR2 sequences are MDHEN and SYDVKM. The V and J ends lost 7 bases and 0 bases respectively, with 7 bases between them. CDR3 length: 12 residues. CDR3: CASMGSSYEQYF. CDR3 bases: TGTGCCAGCATGGGGAGCTCCTACGAGCAGTACTTC.

This clone was seen a single time. The chain couples TRBV3-1 (or the pseudogene TRBV3-2) to TRBJ1-1; tentatively, D is TRBD1 (6 bases). V was cut by 5 bases and J by 0 bases, with 10 bases left in between. Germline loops: CDR1 LGHDT, CDR2 YNNKEL (reference sequence). The CDR3 runs 14 residues. CDR3 nucleotide sequence: TGTGCCAGCAGCTACAGGGACATGAACACTGAAGCTTTCTTT. This translates into CASSYRDMNTEAFF.

The chain links TRBV11-2 to TRBJ2-2, with a tentative D call TRBD2 (6 bases). The CDR3 is 15 residues long. Looked up from germline, CDR1 is SGHAT and CDR2 is FQNNGV. Trimming removed 7 bases from V and 2 bases from J, with 14 bases in between. This CDR3 reads CASTLGLVNTGELFF. Written as DNA, the CDR3 is TGTGCCAGCACCTTGGGACTGGTAAACACCGGGGAGCTGTTTTTT.

The rearrangement joins TRBV28 to TRBJ1-2, with 7 bases that match TRBD1. The germline V gene has CDR1 MDHEN and CDR2 SYDVKM. CDR3 length: 13 amino acids. The V gene end was trimmed by 5 bases and the J gene end by 4 bases; junction bases not matched to a gene: 4. As DNA, the CDR3 is TGTGCCAGCAGTGGACAGGCCCTCTATGGCTACACCTTC. It translates to CASSGQALYGYTF.

The chain couples TRBV6-5 to TRBJ1-4; perhaps TRBD1 as D (6 bases). CDR3 length equals 14 residues. The V end was cut by 5 bases, the J end by 2 bases, with 9 bases between. CDR1 and CDR2 (germline): MNHEY, SVGAGI. The CDR3 sequence: CASSIRGTNEKLFF. DNA of the CDR3: TGTGCCAGCAGTATCAGGGGTACTAATGAAAAACTGTTTTTT.

The V and J genes are TRBV5-1 and TRBJ1-2; perhaps TRBD1 as D (5 bases). The germline V and J ends were trimmed by 0 bases and 5 bases, with 20 bases remaining between them. Germline CDR1 and CDR2: SGHRS and YFSETQ. The CDR3 is made up of 17 amino acids. The CDR3 DNA is TGCGCCAGCAGCTTGGCTGGGCAGGGCGTCGGGCGATATGGCTACACCTTC. Residues: CASSLAGQGVGRYGYTF.

A note on this clone: Additional DNA sequences in this sample encode the identical CDR3. The genes are TRBV27 and TRBJ1-5; D remains ambiguous. This CDR3 has 13 residues. Deletions cut 3 bases from V and 2 bases from J, with 5 bases between. Germline CDR1 is MNHEY and CDR2 is SMNVEV (reference sequence). CDR3 sequence reads: CASSFGGNQPQHF. The CDR3 DNA reads TGTGCCAGCAGTTTCGGTGGCAATCAGCCCCAGCATTTT.

This sequence joins TRBV7-3 and TRBJ2-1; perhaps TRBD1 as D (5 bases). Trimming stripped 5 bases from V and 0 bases from J, with 11 bases between. Germline V lookup: CDR1 SGHTA, CDR2 FQGTGA. The CDR3 extends over 15 amino acids. The CDR3 loop reads CASSSTGRSYNEQFF. DNA for the CDR3: TGTGCCAGCAGCAGTACAGGACGCTCCTACAATGAGCAGTTCTTC.

This clone was picked up one time. The rearrangement uses TRBV18 and TRBJ1-2; the match to TRBD1 covers 12 bases. The junction had 6 bases not matched to a gene; V was cut back by 2 bases and J by 5 bases. The CDR3 contains 16 residues. The germline V gene encodes CDR1 KGHSH and CDR2 LQKENI. The CDR3 reads CASSPSTGQGAYGYTF. In DNA form, the CDR3 reads TGTGCCAGCTCACCATCTACGGGACAGGGGGCATATGGCTACACCTTC.

The chain is built from TRBV7-2 and TRBJ1-1; D is uncertain. Looked up from germline, CDR1 is SGHTA and CDR2 is FQGNSA. V was cut by 7 bases and J by 0 bases, with 18 bases left in between. The CDR3 loop spans 16 amino acids. In nucleotides, the CDR3 is TGTGCCAGCATCAAGGGTAGACTACGCATGAACACTGAAGCTTTCTTT. It codes for CASIKGRLRMNTEAFF.

The chain links TRBV7-9 to TRBJ1-1, with TRBD1 as a possible D gene (6 bases). Germline V gives CDR1 SEHNR, CDR2 FQNEAQ (reference sequence). The CDR3 loop spans 15 amino acids. The V end was cut by 2 bases, the J end by 1 base, with 11 bases between. CDR3 region: CASSLSQGKNTEAFF. CDR3 DNA sequence: TGTGCCAGCAGCTTATCACAGGGTAAGAACACTGAAGCTTTCTTT. Combining the CDR3 with reference TRBV7-9 and TRBJ1-1 gives the whole variable domain DTGVSQNPRHKITKRGQNVTFRCDPISEHNRLYWYRQTLGQGPEFLTYFQNEAQLEKSRLLSDRFSAERPKGSFSTLEIQRTEQGDSAMYLCASSLSQGKNTEAFFGQGTRLTVV.

CDR3 region: CASTLFWRGRGRTSSYNSPLHF. In DNA, the CDR3 is TGTGCCAGTACCCTTTTCTGGCGAGGACGTGGGAGAACAAGCTCCTATAATTCACCCCTCCACTTT. J is TRBJ1-6 and V is TRBV19; D is uncertain. The V gene lost 7 bases and the J gene lost 0 bases, with 31 bases spanning the gap. This CDR3 comprises 22 residues. Germline CDR1 and CDR2: LNHDA and SQIVND (reference sequence).

V usage is TRBV13 and J usage is TRBJ2-7; 8 bases agree with TRBD1. The CDR3 contains 13 residues. V lost 4 bases and J lost 5; bases outside the gene matches: 4. Germline V gene data show CDR1 as PRHDT and CDR2 as FYEKMQ (reference sequence). The CDR3 reads CASSSTGVHEQYF. The CDR3 DNA sequence: TGTGCCAGCAGCTCGACAGGGGTCCACGAGCAGTACTTC.

V is TRBV29-1 and J is TRBJ2-1, with D possibly being TRBD1 (5 bases). CDR1 is SQVTM and CDR2 is ANQGSEA in the germline V gene. V lost 4 bases to trimming and J lost 1 base, with 11 bases between them. The CDR3 loop spans 14 amino acids. The CDR3 nucleotides are TGCAGCGTTGCCAGGGCGGAATCCTACAATGAGCAGTTCTTC. It yields the protein CSVARAESYNEQFF.

The V call is TRBV6-5, the J call TRBJ1-1; possibly TRBD1 for D (5 bases). The germline CDR1 and CDR2 sequences are MNHEY and SVGAGI. Trimming took 2 bases from V and 5 from J, leaving 12 bases between them. The CDR3 consists of 14 residues. For the CDR3, the DNA is TGTGCCAGCAGTTACCTGCAGGGAGGTACTGAAGCTTTCTTT. Encoded protein: CASSYLQGGTEAFF.

The rearrangement uses TRBV20-1 and TRBJ1-1, with D unclear. Germline V gene data show CDR1 as DFQATT and CDR2 as SNEGSKA (reference sequence). The CDR3 spans 11 residues. V was trimmed by 3 bases and J by 6 bases, leaving 8 bases between them. CDR3 protein: CSARRAAEAFF. CDR3 coding DNA: TGCAGTGCTAGGAGGGCAGCTGAAGCTTTCTTT.

V gene TRBV5-4 combines with J gene TRBJ1-2; 10 nucleotides line up with TRBD1. This CDR3 spans 14 amino acids. V trimming: 4 bases; J trimming: 6 bases; junction bases outside the gene matches: 6. Germline V gene sequence: CDR1 SGHNT, CDR2 YYREEE (reference sequence). The CDR3 sequence: CASSHPGTGDGYTF. CDR3 bases: TGTGCCAGCAGCCATCCCGGGACAGGGGATGGCTACACCTTC.

The chain is built from TRBV18 and TRBJ2-5; TRBD1 aligns across 8 bases. Per germline, CDR1 KGHSH and CDR2 LQKENI. V shed 4 bases, J shed 4 bases, and the junction held 11 bases outside the gene matches. There are 16 residues in the CDR3. CDR3 region: CASSHGTGFQGETQYF. The CDR3 DNA follows: TGTGCCAGCTCACACGGGACAGGATTCCAGGGAGAGACCCAGTACTTC. The full variable domain, its missing parts supplied by reference TRBV18 and TRBJ2-5, is NAGVMQNPRHLVRRRGQEARLRCSPMKGHSHVYWYRQLPEEGLKFMVYLQKENIIDESGMPKERFSAEFPKEGPSILRIQQVVRGDSAAYFCASSHGTGFQGETQYFGPGTRLLVL.